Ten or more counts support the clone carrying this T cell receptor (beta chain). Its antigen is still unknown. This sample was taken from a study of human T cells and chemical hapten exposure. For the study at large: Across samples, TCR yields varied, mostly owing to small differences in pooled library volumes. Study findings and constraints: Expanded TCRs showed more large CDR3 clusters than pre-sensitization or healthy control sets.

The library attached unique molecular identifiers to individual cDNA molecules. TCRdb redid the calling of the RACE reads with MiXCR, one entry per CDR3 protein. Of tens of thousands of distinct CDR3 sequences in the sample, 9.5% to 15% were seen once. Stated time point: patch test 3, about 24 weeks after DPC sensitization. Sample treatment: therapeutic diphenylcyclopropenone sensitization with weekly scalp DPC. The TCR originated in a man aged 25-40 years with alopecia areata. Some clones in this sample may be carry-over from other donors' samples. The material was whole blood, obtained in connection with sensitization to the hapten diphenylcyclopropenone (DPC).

The CDR3 nucleotides are TGCGCCAGCAGCTTGGAGAGCGGGGGGGCCGCTTACGAGCAGTACTTC. Amino acids: CASSLESGGAAYEQYF. V and J are TRBV5-1 and TRBJ2-7, with 10 bases identical to TRBD2. CDR3 length: 16 amino acids. Germline CDR1 and CDR2: SGHRS and YFSETQ. Losses at the gene ends were 0 bases for V and 4 bases for J; bases not matched to a gene: 7.